This entry concerns a single TCR beta chain. These data belong to a study of beta chain features in type 1 diabetes. As every portion of the isolated RNA was reverse transcribed, the sequencing read expressed TCRB transcripts. The method was immunoSEQ multiplex PCR; TCRdb's version includes in-frame clones alone and lacks a portion of them. The sample has over 150,000 clones, about 8.1% seen once; the top ten hold 0.65%. This CDR3 contains 15 residues. The germline V and J ends were trimmed by 0 bases and 4 bases, with 13 bases remaining between them. Germline CDR1 reads SGHNT; CDR2 reads YYREEE (reference sequence).

This chain joins TRBV5-4 and TRBJ1-2; D remains ambiguous. The origin of this receptor is a man in his late teens or twenties in good health. The source material was central memory CD4+ T cells from blood. CDR3 region: CASSLGQMDFYGYTF. CDR3 nucleotide sequence: TGTGCCAGCAGCTTGGGGCAGATGGACTTCTATGGCTACACCTTC. The full variable domain, with the rest looked up from reference TRBV5-4 and TRBJ1-2, is ETGVTQSPTHLIKTRGQQVTLRCSSQSGHNTVSWYQQALGQGPQFIFQYYREEENGRGNFPPRFSGLQFPNYSSELNVNALELDDSALYLCASSLGQMDFYGYTFGSGTRLTVV.